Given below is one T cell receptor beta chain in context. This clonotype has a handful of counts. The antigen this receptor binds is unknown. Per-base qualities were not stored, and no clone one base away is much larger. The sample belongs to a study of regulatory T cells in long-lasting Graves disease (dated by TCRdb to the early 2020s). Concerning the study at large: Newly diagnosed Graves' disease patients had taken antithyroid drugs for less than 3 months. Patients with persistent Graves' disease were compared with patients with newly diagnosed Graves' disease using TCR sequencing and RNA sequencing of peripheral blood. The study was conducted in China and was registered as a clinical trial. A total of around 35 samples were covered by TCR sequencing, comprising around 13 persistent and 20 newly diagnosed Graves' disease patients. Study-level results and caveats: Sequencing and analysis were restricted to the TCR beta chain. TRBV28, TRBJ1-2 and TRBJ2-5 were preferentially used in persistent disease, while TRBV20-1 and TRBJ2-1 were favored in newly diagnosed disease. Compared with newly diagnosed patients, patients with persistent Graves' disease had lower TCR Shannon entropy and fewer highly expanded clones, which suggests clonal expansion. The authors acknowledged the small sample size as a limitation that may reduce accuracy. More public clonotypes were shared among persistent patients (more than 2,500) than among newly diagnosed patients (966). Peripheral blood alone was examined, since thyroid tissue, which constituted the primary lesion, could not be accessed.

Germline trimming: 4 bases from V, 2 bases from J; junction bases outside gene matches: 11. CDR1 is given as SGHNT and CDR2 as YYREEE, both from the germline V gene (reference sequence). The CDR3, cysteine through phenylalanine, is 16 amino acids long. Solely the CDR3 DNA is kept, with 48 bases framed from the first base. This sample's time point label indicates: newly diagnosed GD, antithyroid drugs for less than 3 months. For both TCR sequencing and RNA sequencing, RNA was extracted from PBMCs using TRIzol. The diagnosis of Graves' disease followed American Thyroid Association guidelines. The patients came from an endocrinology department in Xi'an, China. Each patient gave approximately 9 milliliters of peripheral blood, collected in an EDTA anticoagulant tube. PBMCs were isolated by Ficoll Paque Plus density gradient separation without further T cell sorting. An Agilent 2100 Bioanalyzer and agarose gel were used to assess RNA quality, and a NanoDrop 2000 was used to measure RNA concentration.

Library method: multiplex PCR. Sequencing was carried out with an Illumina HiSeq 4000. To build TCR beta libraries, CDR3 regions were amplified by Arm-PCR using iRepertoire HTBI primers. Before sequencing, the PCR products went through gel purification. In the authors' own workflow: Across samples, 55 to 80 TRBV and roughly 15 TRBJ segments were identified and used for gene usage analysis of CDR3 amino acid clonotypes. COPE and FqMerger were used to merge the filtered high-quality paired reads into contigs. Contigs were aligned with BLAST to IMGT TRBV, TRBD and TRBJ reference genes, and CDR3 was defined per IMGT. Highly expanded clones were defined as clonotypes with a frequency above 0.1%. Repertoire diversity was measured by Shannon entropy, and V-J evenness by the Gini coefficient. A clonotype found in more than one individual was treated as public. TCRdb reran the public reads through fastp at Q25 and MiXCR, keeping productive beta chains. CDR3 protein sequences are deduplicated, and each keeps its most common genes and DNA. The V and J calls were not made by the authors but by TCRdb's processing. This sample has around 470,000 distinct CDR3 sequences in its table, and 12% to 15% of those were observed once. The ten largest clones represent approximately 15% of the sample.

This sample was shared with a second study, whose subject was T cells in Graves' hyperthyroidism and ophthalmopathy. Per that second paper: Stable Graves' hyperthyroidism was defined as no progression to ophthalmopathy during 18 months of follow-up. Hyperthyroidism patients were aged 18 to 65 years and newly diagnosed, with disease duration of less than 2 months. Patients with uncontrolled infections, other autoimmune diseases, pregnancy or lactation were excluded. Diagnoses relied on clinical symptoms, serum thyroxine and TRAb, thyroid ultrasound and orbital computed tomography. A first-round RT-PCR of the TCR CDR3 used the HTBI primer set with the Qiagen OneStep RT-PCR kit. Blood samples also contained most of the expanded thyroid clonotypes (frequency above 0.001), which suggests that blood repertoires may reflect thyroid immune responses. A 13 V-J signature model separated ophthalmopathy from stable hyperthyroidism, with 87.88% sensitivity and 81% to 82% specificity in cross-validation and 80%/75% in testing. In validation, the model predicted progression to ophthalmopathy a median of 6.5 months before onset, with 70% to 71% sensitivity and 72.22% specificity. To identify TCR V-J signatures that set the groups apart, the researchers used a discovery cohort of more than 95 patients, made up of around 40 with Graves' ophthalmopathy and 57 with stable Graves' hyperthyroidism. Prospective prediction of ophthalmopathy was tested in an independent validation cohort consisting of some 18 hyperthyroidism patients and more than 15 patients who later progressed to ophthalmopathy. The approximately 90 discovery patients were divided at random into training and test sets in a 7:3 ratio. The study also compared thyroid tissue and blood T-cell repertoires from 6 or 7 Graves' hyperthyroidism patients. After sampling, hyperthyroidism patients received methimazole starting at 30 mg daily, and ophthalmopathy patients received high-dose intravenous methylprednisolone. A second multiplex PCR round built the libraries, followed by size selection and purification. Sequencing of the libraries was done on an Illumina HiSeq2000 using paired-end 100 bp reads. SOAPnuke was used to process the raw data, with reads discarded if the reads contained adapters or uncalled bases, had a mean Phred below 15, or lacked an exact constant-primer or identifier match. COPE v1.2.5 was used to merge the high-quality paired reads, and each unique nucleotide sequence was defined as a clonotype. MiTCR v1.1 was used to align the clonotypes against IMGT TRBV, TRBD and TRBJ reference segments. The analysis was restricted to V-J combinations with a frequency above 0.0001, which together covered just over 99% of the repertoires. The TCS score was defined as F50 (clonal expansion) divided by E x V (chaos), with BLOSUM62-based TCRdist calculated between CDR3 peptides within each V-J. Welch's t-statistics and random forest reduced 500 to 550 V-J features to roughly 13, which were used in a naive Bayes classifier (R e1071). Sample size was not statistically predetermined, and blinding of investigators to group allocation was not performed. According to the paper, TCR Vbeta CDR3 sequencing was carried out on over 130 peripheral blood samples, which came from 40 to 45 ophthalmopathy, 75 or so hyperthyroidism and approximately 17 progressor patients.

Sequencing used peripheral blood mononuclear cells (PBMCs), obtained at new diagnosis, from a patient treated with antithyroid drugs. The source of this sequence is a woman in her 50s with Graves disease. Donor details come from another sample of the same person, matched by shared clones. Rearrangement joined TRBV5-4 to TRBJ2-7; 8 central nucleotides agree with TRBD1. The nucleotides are TGTGCCAGCAGCCCCTACACCGGGACAGGAGCCTACGAGCAGTACTTC. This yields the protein CASSPYTGTGAYEQYF.